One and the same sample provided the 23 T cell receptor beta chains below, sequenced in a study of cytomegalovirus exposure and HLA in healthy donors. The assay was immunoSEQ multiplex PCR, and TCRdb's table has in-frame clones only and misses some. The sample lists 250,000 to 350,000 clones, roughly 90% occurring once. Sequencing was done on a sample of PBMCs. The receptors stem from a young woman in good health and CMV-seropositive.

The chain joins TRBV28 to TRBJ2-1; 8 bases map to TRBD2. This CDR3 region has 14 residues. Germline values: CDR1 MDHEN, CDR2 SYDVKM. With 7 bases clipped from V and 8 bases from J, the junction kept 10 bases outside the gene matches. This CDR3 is CASIRSSGLDEQFF. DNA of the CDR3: TGTGCCAGCATAAGGTCTAGCGGGTTGGATGAGCAGTTCTTC.

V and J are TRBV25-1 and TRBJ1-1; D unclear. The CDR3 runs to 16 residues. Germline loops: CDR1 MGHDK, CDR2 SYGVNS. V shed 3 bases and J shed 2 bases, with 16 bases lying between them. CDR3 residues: CASSDSPGGGNTEAFF. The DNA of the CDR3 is TGTGCCAGCAGTGATTCCCCAGGAGGAGGAAACACTGAAGCTTTCTTT. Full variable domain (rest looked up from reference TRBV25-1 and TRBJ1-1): EADIYQTPRYLVIGTGKKITLECSQTMGHDKMYWYQQDPGMELHLIHYSYGVNSTEKGDLSSESTVSRIRTEHFPLTLESARPSHTSQYLCASSDSPGGGNTEAFFGQGTRLTVV.

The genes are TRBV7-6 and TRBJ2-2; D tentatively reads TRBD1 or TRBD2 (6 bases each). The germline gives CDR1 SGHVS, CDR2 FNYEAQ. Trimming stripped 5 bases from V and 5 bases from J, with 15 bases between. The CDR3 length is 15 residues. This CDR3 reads CASSLRGAGTGELFF. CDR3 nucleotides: TGTGCCAGCAGCCTAAGGGGGGCGGGGACCGGGGAGCTGTTTTTT. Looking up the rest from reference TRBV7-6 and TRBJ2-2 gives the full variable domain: GAGVSQSPRYKVTKRGQDVALRCDPISGHVSLYWYRQALGQGPEFLTYFNYEAQQDKSGLPNDRFSAERPEGSISTLTIQRTEQRDSAMYRCASSLRGAGTGELFFGEGSRLTVL.

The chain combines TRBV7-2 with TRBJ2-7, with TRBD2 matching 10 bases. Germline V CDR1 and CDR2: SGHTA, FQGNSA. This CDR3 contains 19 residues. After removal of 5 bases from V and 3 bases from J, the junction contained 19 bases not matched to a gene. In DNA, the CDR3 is TGTGCCAGCAGCCGAGCGGGGGTTTCGGTACTAGCGGGATACTACGAGCAGTACTTC. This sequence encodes CASSRAGVSVLAGYYEQYF.

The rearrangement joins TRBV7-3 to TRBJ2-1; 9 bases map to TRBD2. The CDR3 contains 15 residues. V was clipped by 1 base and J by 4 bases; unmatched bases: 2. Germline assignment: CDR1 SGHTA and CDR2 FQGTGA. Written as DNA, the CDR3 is TGTGCCAGCAGCTTAAGCGGGGGGGCTTACAATGAGCAGTTCTTC. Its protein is CASSLSGGAYNEQFF.

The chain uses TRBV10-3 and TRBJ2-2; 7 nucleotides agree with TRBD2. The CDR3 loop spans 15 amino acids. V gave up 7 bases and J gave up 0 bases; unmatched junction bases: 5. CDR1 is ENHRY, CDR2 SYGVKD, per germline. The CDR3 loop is CAITDSGPNTGELFF. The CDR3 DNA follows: TGTGCCATCACCGATAGCGGGCCGAACACCGGGGAGCTGTTTTTT.

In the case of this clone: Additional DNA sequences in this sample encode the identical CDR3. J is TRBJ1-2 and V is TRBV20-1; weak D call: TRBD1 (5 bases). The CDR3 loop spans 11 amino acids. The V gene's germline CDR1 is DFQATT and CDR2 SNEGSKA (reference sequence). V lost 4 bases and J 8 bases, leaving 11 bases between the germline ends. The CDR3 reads CSANQGGGYTF. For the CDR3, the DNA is TGCAGTGCTAACCAGGGCGGAGGCTACACCTTC.

The CDR3 here is CASSPGSGQGYSPLHF. The CDR3 bases are TGTGCCAGCAGCCCGGGGTCAGGACAGGGATATTCACCCCTCCACTTT. J is TRBJ1-6 and V is TRBV5-6, with 8 bases aligning to TRBD1. Germline V CDR1 and CDR2: SGHDT, YYEEEE. This CDR3 region has 16 residues. The V and J ends lost 4 bases and 8 bases, in that order; junction bases with no gene match: 11.

The CDR3 protein is CASSLSRQGVGNTGELFF. CDR3 nucleotide sequence: TGCGCCAGCAGCTTGAGTCGTCAGGGGGTGGGGAACACCGGGGAGCTGTTTTTT. V is TRBV5-1 and J is TRBJ2-2, with 7 nucleotides matching TRBD1. The CDR3 sequence is 18 residues long. V gave up 1 base and J gave up 1 base; unmatched junction bases: 10. The germline CDR1 and CDR2 sequences are SGHRS and YFSETQ.

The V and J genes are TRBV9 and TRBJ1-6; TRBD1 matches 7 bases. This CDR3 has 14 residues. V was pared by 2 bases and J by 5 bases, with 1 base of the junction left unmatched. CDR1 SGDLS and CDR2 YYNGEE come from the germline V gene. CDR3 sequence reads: CASSVGTDNSPLHF. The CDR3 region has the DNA TGTGCCAGCAGCGTCGGGACAGATAATTCACCCCTCCACTTT.

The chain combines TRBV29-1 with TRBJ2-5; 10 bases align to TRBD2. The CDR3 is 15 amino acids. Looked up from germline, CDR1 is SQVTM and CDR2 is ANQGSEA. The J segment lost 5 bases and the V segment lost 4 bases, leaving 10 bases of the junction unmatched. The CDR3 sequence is CSVVGWGLASETQYF. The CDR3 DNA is TGCAGCGTTGTAGGGTGGGGACTAGCGTCGGAGACCCAGTACTTC.

The CDR3 sequence is CASSHPLWHSPLHF. DNA of the CDR3: TGTGCCAGCAGCCACCCATTGTGGCACTCACCCCTCCACTTT. The rearrangement uses TRBV14 and TRBJ1-6; no clear D. Trimming stripped 3 bases from V and 10 bases from J, with 13 bases between. Germline CDR1 is SGHDN and CDR2 is FVKESK. The CDR3 extends over 14 amino acids.

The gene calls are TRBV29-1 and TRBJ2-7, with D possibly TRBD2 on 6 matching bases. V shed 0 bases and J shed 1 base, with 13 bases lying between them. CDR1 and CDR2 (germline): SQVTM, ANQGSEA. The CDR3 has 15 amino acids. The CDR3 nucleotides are TGCAGCGTTGAAGATCCCCGGGAGACTTCCTACGAGCAGTACTTC. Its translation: CSVEDPRETSYEQYF.

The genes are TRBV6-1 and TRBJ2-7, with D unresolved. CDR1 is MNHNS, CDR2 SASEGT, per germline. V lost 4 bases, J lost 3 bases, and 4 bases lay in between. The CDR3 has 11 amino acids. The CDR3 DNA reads TGTGCCAGCAGTGTTAACTACGAGCAGTACTTC. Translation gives CASSVNYEQYF.

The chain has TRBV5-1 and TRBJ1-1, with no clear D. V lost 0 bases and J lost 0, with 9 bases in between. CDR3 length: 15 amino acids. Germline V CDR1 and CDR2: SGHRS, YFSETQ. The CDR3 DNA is TGCGCCAGCAGCTTGGGGCCTGGAATGAACACTGAAGCTTTCTTT. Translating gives CASSLGPGMNTEAFF.

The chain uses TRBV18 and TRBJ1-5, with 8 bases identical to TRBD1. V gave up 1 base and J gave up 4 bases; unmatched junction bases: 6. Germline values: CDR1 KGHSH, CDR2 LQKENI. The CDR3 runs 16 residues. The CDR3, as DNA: TGTGCCAGCTCACCACGTATTGGACAGGGTAATCAGCCCCAGCATTTT. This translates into CASSPRIGQGNQPQHF.

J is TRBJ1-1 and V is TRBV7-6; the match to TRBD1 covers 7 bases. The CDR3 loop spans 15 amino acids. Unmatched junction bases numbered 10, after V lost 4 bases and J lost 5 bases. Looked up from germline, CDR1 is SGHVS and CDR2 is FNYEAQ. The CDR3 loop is CASSSKTGPGTEAFF. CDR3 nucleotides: TGTGCCAGCAGCTCAAAGACAGGGCCGGGGACTGAAGCTTTCTTT.

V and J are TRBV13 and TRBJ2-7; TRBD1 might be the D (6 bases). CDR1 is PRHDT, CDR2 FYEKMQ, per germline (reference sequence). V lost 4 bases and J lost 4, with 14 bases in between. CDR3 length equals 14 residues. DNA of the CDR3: TGTGCCAGCAGCTCTCAGGGGTTAACGTACGAGCAGTACTTC. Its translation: CASSSQGLTYEQYF.

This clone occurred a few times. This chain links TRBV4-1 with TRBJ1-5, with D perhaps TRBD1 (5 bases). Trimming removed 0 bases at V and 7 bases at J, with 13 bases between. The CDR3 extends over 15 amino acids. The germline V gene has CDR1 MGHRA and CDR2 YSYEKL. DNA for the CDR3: TGCGCCAGCAGCCAAGATCCAGGACAAAACCAGCCCCAGCATTTT. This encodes CASSQDPGQNQPQHF.

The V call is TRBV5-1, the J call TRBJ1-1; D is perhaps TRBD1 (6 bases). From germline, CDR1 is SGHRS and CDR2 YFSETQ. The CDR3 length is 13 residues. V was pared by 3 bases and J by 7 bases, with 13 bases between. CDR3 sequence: CASSSKQGVEAFF. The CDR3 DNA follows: TGCGCCAGCAGCTCCAAACAGGGAGTTGAAGCTTTCTTT.

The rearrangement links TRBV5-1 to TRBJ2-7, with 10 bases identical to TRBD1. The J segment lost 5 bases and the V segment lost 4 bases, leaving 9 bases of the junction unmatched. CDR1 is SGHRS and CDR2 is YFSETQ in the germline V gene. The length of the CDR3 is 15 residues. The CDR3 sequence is CASSGAGTGANEQYF. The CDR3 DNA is TGCGCCAGCAGCGGGGCCGGGACAGGGGCGAACGAGCAGTACTTC.

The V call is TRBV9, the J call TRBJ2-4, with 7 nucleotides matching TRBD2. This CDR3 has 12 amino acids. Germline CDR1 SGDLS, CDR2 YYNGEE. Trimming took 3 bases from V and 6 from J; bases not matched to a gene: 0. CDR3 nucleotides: TGTGCCAGCAGCGGACTAGCAAACATTCAGTACTTC. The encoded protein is CASSGLANIQYF.

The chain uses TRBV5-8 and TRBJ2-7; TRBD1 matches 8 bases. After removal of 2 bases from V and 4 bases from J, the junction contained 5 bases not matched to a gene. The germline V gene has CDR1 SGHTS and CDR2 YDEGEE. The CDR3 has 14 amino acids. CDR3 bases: TGTGCCAGCAGCTTCCCGGGACAGGAGTACGAGCAGTACTTC. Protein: CASSFPGQEYEQYF.